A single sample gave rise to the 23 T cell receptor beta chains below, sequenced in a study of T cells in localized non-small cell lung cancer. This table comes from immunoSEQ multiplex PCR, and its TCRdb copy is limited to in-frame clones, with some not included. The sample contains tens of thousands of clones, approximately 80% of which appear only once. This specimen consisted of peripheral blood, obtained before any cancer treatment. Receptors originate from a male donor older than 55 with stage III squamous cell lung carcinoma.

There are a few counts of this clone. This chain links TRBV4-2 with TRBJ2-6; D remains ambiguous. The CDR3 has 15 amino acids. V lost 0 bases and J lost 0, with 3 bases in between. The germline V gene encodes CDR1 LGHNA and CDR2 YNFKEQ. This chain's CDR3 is CASSQEISGANVLTF. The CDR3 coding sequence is TGTGCCAGCAGCCAAGAAATCTCTGGGGCCAACGTCCTGACTTTC.

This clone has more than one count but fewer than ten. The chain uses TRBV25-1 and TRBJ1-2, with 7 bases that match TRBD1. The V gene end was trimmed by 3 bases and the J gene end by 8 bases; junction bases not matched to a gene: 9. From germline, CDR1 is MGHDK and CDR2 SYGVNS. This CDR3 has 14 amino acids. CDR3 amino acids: CASSDLDREGGYTF. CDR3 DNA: TGTGCCAGCAGTGACCTCGACAGGGAGGGAGGCTACACCTTC.

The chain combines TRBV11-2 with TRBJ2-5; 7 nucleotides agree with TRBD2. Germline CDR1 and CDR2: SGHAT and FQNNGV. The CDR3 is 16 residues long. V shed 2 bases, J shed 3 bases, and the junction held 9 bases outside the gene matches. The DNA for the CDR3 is TGTGCCAGCAGCTTATTGAAACTAGCGCGGGAAGAGACCCAGTACTTC. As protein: CASSLLKLAREETQYF.

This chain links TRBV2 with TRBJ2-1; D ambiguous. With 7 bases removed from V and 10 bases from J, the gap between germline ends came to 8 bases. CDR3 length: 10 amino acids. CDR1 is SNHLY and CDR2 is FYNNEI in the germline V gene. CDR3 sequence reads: CASKDQEQFF. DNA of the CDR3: TGTGCCAGCAAAGACCAGGAGCAGTTCTTC. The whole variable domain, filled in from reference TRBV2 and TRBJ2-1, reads EPEVTQTPSHQVTQMGQEVILRCVPISNHLYFYWYRQILGQKVEFLVSFYNNEISEKSEIFDDQFSVERPDGSNFTLKIRSTKLEDSAMYFCASKDQEQFFGPGTRLTVL.

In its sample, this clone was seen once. CDR3 DNA sequence: TGTGCCAGCAGTGAACTAGCGGGAGCCCGGCGGCAGTTCTTC. Translation: CASSELAGARRQFF. This chain connects TRBV6-1 to TRBJ2-1; TRBD2 matches 10 bases. This CDR3 region has 14 residues. With 2 bases clipped from V and 12 bases from J, the junction kept 7 bases outside the gene matches. CDR1 and CDR2 from the germline V gene are MNHNS and SASEGT.

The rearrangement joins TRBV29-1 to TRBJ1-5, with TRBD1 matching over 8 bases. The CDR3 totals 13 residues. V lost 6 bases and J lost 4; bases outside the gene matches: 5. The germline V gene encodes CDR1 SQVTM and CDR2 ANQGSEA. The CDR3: CSVGTGRNQPQHF. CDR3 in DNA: TGCAGCGTCGGGACAGGACGAAATCAGCCCCAGCATTTT.

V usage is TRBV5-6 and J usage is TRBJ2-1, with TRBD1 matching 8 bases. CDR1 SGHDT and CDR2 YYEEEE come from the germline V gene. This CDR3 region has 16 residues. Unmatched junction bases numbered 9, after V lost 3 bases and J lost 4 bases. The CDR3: CASSSLTGAGYNEQFF. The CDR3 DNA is TGTGCCAGCAGCTCCTTGACAGGGGCGGGATACAATGAGCAGTTCTTC.

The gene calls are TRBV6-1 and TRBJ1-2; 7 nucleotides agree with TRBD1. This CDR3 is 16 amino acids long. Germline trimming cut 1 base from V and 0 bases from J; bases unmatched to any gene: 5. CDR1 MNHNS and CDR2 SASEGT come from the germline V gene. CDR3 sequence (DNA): TGTGCCAGCAGTGAAGTGGGACAGAACTCTAACTATGGCTACACCTTC. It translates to CASSEVGQNSNYGYTF.

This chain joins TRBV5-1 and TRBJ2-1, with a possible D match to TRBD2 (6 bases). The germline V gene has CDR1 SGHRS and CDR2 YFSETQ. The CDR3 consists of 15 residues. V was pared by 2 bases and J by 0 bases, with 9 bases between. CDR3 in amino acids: CASSFGGSSYNEQFF. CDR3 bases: TGCGCCAGCAGCTTTGGAGGGAGCTCCTACAATGAGCAGTTCTTC.

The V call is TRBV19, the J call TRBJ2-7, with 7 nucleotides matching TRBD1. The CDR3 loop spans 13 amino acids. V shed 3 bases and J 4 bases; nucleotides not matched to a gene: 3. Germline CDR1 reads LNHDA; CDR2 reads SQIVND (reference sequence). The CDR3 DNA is TGTGCCAGTAGTATGGGCAGGGGGTACGAGCAGTACTTC. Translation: CASSMGRGYEQYF. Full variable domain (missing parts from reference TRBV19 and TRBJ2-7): DGGITQSPKYLFRKEGQNVTLSCEQNLNHDAMYWYRQDPGQGLRLIYYSQIVNDFQKGDIAEGYSVSREKKESFPLTVTSAQKNPTAFYLCASSMGRGYEQYFGPGTRLTVT.

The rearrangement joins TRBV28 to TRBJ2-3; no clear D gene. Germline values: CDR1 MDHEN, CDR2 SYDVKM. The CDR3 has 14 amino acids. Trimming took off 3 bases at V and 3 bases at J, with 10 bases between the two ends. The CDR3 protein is CASSFVMGTDTQYF. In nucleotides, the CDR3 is TGTGCCAGCAGTTTTGTAATGGGGACAGATACGCAGTATTTT.

CDR3 residues: CSVDLAGDTGELFF. Written as DNA, the CDR3 is TGCAGCGTTGATCTGGCAGGGGACACCGGGGAGCTGTTTTTT. The chain links TRBV29-1 to TRBJ2-2; possible D gene TRBD1, 6 bases. Germline assignment: CDR1 SQVTM and CDR2 ANQGSEA. The CDR3 runs to 14 residues. Trimming took 3 bases from V and 3 from J, leaving 11 bases between them.

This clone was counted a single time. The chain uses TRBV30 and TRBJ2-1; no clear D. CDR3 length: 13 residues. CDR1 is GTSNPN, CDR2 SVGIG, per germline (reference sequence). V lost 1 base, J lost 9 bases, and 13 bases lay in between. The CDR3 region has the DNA TGTGCCTGGAGTGGTCGGCTCGAAGGTGAGCAGTTCTTC. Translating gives CAWSGRLEGEQFF.

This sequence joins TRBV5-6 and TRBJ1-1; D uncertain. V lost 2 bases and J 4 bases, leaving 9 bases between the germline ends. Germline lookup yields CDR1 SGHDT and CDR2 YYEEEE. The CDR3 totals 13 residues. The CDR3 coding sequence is TGTGCCAGCAGCTTACCTGGGGTCACTGAAGCTTTCTTT. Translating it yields CASSLPGVTEAFF. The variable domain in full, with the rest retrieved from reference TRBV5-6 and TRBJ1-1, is DAGVTQSPTHLIKTRGQQVTLRCSPKSGHDTVSWYQQALGQGPQFIFQYYEEEERQRGNFPDRFSGHQFPNYSSELNVNALLLGDSALYLCASSLPGVTEAFFGQGTRLTVV.

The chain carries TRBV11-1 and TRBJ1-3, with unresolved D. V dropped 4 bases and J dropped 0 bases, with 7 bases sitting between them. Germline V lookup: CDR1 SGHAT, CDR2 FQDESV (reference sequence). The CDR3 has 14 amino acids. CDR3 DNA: TGTGCCAGCAGCTCGCCGTCCTCTGGAAACACCATATATTTT. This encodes CASSSPSSGNTIYF. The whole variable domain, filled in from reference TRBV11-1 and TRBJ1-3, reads EAEVAQSPRYKITEKSQAVAFWCDPISGHATLYWYRQILGQGPELLVQFQDESVVDDSQLPKDRFSAERLKGVDSTLKIQPAELGDSAMYLCASSSPSSGNTIYFGEGSWLTVV.

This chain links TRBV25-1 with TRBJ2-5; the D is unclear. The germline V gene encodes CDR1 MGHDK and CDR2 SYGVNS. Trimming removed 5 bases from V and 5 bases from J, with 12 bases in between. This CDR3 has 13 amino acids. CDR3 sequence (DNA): TGTGCCAGCAGTTCTAAGGTTTCGGAGACCCAGTACTTC. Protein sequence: CASSSKVSETQYF.

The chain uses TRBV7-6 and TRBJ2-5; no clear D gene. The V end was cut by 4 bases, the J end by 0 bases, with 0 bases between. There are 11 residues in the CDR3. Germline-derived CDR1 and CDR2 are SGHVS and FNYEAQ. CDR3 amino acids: CASSYQETQYF. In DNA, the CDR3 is TGTGCCAGCAGCTACCAAGAGACCCAGTACTTC.

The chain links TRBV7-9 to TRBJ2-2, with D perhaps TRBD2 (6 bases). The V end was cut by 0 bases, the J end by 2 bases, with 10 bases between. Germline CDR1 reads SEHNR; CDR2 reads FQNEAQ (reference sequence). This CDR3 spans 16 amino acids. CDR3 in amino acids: CASSLASGQNTGELFF. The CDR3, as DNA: TGTGCCAGCAGCTTAGCTAGCGGACAAAACACCGGGGAGCTGTTTTTT. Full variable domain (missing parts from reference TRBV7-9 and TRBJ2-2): DTGVSQNPRHKITKRGQNVTFRCDPISEHNRLYWYRQTLGQGPEFLTYFQNEAQLEKSRLLSDRFSAERPKGSFSTLEIQRTEQGDSAMYLCASSLASGQNTGELFFGEGSRLTVL.

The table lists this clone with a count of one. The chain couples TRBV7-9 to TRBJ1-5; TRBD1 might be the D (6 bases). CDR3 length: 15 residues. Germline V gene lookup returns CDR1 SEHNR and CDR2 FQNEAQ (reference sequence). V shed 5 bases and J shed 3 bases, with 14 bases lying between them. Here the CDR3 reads CASSRQGGDNQPQHF. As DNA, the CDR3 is TGTGCCAGCAGCCGCCAAGGGGGGGACAATCAGCCCCAGCATTTT.

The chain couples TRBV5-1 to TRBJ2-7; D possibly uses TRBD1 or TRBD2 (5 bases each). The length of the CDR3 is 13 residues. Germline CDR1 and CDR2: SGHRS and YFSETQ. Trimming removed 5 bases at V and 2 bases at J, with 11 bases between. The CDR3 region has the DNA TGCGCCAGCAGGAGAGGGGAGACCTACGAGCAGTACTTC. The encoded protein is CASRRGETYEQYF.

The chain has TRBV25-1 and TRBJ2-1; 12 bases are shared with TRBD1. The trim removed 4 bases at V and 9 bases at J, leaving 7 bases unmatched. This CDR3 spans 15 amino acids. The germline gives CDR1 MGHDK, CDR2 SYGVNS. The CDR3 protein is CASSGRDRGLGEQFF. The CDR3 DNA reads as TGTGCCAGCAGTGGCCGGGACAGGGGGCTTGGTGAGCAGTTCTTC.

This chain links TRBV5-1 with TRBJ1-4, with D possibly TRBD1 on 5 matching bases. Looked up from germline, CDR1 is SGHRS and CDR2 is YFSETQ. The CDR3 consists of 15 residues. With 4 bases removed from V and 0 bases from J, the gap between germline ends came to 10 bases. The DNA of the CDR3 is TGCGCCAGCAGCGCGGACATTTCAACTAATGAAAAACTGTTTTTT. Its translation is CASSADISTNEKLFF.

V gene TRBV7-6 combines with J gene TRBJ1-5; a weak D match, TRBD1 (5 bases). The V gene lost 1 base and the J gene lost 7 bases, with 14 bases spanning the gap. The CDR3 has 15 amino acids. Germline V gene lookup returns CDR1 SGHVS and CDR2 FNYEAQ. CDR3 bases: TGTGCCAGCAGCTTAGGGGCAGGGATGGGCCAGCCCCAGCATTTT. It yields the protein CASSLGAGMGQPQHF.